A single sample is the source of the 13 T cell receptor beta chains below, sequenced in a study of radiotherapy plus CTLA-4 blockade in lung cancer. Sequenced by immunoSEQ multiplex PCR; TCRdb stores in-frame clones only, minus some. Of around 59,000 clones listed, 75% to 85% were seen once; the top ten hold 4%. Source: peripheral blood, taken from a patient treated with radiotherapy plus ipilimumab. These receptors were taken from a human donor with non-small cell lung cancer who had a partial response to radiotherapy plus ipilimumab.

The chain combines TRBV5-1 with TRBJ2-7, with 7 nucleotides matching TRBD1. Germline assignment: CDR1 SGHRS and CDR2 YFSETQ. The CDR3 is 13 residues long. V was clipped by 1 base and J by 6 bases; unmatched bases: 4. This CDR3 is CASSLRQGVEQYF. Written as DNA, the CDR3 is TGCGCCAGCAGCTTGAGGCAGGGGGTCGAGCAGTACTTC.

This clone was seen once. V and J are TRBV11-2 and TRBJ2-7; D possibly corresponds to TRBD2 (6 bases). The CDR3 contains 17 residues. Germline CDR1 SGHAT, CDR2 FQNNGV. V dropped 3 bases and J dropped 2 bases, with 20 bases sitting between them. CDR3 protein: CASSLGGARGGAYEQYF. The CDR3 coding sequence is TGTGCCAGCAGCTTGGGAGGCGCGAGGGGAGGCGCCTACGAGCAGTACTTC.

This chain uses TRBV5-1 with TRBJ1-2; 8 bases are shared with TRBD1. J gave up 8 bases and V 4 bases, and 7 bases lay outside the gene matches. Germline CDR1 is SGHRS and CDR2 is YFSETQ. This CDR3 comprises 13 residues. The CDR3 bases are TGCGCCAGCAGCACGACAGGGGCTGGGGGCTACACCTTC. It translates to CASSTTGAGGYTF.

V and J are TRBV19 and TRBJ2-3; the D is unclear. V was trimmed by 3 bases and J by 3 bases, leaving 7 bases between them. Germline CDR1 LNHDA, CDR2 SQIVND (reference sequence). CDR3 size: 13 residues. CDR3 nucleotides: TGTGCCAGTAGTATTCCCCCTACAGATACGCAGTATTTT. It translates to CASSIPPTDTQYF.

This chain connects TRBV7-8 to TRBJ2-7; 8 bases fit TRBD1. With 1 base clipped from V and 4 bases from J, the junction kept 3 bases outside the gene matches. Germline CDR1 SGHVS, CDR2 FQNEAQ. This CDR3 region has 14 residues. The CDR3 nucleotides read TGTGCCAGCAGCTTAGGACAGGGGCTTTACGAGCAGTACTTC. The encoded protein is CASSLGQGLYEQYF.

The V and J genes are TRBV7-9 and TRBJ2-3; TRBD1 aligns across 10 bases. There are 16 residues in the CDR3. V lost 5 bases to trimming and J lost 3 bases; unmatched junction nucleotides: 8. CDR1 is SEHNR, CDR2 FQNEAQ, per germline (reference sequence). The CDR3 region has the DNA TGTGCCAGCAGCCAAACCCGGGACAGGGGAACAGATACGCAGTATTTT. This sequence encodes CASSQTRDRGTDTQYF.

The chain couples TRBV19 to TRBJ2-7, with 9 bases matching TRBD1. Germline V CDR1 and CDR2: LNHDA, SQIVND (reference sequence). The V and J ends lost 6 bases and 3 bases, in that order; junction bases with no gene match: 6. CDR3 length: 14 residues. This chain's CDR3 is CASRPGQGRYEQYF. DNA for the CDR3: TGTGCCAGTAGGCCGGGACAGGGACGCTACGAGCAGTACTTC.

The V and J genes are TRBV6-1 and TRBJ2-7; 8 bases agree with TRBD1. The V segment lost 8 bases and the J segment 11 bases; nucleotides outside the gene matches: 14. The CDR3 runs to 13 residues. From germline, CDR1 is MNHNS and CDR2 SASEGT. CDR3 loop: CASRLEGTGLEYF. CDR3 DNA: TGTGCCAGCCGCTTGGAAGGGACAGGACTGGAGTACTTC.

The chain has TRBV30 and TRBJ2-7; D might be TRBD1 (5 bases). Looked up from germline, CDR1 is GTSNPN and CDR2 is SVGIG (reference sequence). V lost 1 base and J 4 bases, leaving 14 bases between the germline ends. This CDR3 is built from 14 residues. CDR3 residues: CAWSDGAPHYEQYF. The CDR3 DNA is TGTGCCTGGAGTGATGGGGCCCCTCATTACGAGCAGTACTTC.

The CDR3 sequence is CASRTRADTQYF. The CDR3 coding sequence is TGTGCCAGCAGAACGCGTGCAGATACGCAGTATTTT. V is TRBV25-1 and J is TRBJ2-3; D gene unclear. V lost 6 bases to trimming and J lost 4 bases, with 8 bases between them. Germline CDR1 reads MGHDK; CDR2 reads SYGVNS. This CDR3 region has 12 residues. Drawing the rest from reference TRBV25-1 and TRBJ2-3, the complete variable domain is EADIYQTPRYLVIGTGKKITLECSQTMGHDKMYWYQQDPGMELHLIHYSYGVNSTEKGDLSSESTVSRIRTEHFPLTLESARPSHTSQYLCASRTRADTQYFGPGTRLTVL.

This sequence joins TRBV4-2 and TRBJ2-2, with a tentative D call TRBD1 (9 bases). The V gene lost 3 bases and the J gene lost 6 bases, with 32 bases spanning the gap. Germline CDR1 reads LGHNA; CDR2 reads YNFKEQ. The CDR3 totals 21 residues. The CDR3 region is CASSHTQDRGSSGGAPGELFF. CDR3 sequence (DNA): TGTGCCAGCAGCCACACCCAGGACAGGGGAAGTTCCGGGGGGGCCCCCGGGGAGCTGTTTTTT.

The rearrangement links TRBV19 to TRBJ1-2; D possibly corresponds to TRBD1 (5 bases). CDR3 length: 15 residues. V was cut by 6 bases and J by 8 bases, with 22 bases left in between. Germline assignment: CDR1 LNHDA and CDR2 SQIVND (reference sequence). The CDR3 DNA reads TGTGCCAGTAGCGGAACCCCGGGGGAGTCCGGGGGCTACACCTTC. This encodes CASSGTPGESGGYTF.

This chain links TRBV5-4 with TRBJ1-1; a possible D gene is TRBD1 (5 bases). This CDR3 is built from 12 residues. The V and J ends lost 4 bases and 8 bases respectively, with 12 bases between them. Germline CDR1 reads SGHNT; CDR2 reads YYREEE (reference sequence). The CDR3 DNA reads TGTGCCAGCAGCGACCGACAGTGGGAAGCTTTCTTT. This sequence encodes CASSDRQWEAFF.